Listed below are T cell receptor beta chains from one sample, sequenced in a study of Ad26.COV2.S vaccination and SARS-CoV-2 variants. Sequencing used immunoSEQ multiplex PCR; TCRdb keeps in-frame clones, though not all of them. The sample gives 350,000 to 450,000 clones, roughly 84% of which show up once; roughly 3.1% is in the top ten. The input for sequencing was peripheral blood, taken in a trial of Ad26.COV2.S vaccine versus placebo. The source is a person between 18 and 60 years old who received the Ad26.COV2.S COVID-19 vaccine or a placebo. Each CDR3 is given with its conserved first and last residue. The D gene is left open where the match is weak. Rows give clone size only sometimes, using once, few, many, or a class for an expanded clone.

size	J	D	V	CDR3	DNA
few	TRBJ2-7	TRBD1	TRBV5-6	CASSTGTATYEQYF	TGTGCCAGCAGCACAGGGACAGCGACCTACGAGCAGTACTTC
NA	TRBJ2-2	NA	TRBV5-8	CASSFVGVTGELFF	TGTGCCAGCAGCTTCGTTGGGGTCACCGGGGAGCTGTTTTTT
NA	TRBJ1-2	NA	TRBV13	CASSRKQGGYGYTF	TGTGCCAGCAGCAGGAAACAGGGCGGTTATGGCTACACCTTC
NA	TRBJ1-2	NA	TRBV5-6	CASSYKGYGYTF	TGTGCCAGCAGCTATAAAGGGTATGGCTACACCTTC
NA	TRBJ1-5	NA	TRBV20-1	CSASREWSQPQHF	TGCAGTGCTAGTCGGGAGTGGAGTCAGCCCCAGCATTTT
NA	TRBJ2-2	NA	TRBV6-2/TRBV6-3	CASSYSGGPGELFF	TGTGCCAGCAGTTACTCGGGCGGGCCCGGGGAGCTGTTTTTT
NA	TRBJ1-5	NA	TRBV6-1	CASSEVGQTRNQPQHF	TGTGCCAGCAGTGAAGTAGGACAGACAAGAAATCAGCCCCAGCATTTT
NA	TRBJ2-1	TRBD2	TRBV5-4	CASSLSPGGSYNEQFF	TGTGCCAGCAGCTTGAGCCCGGGGGGCTCCTACAATGAGCAGTTCTTC
NA	TRBJ2-5	NA	TRBV6-5	CASLGDGGKETQYF	TGTGCCAGCTTGGGAGATGGGGGGAAAGAGACCCAGTACTTC
NA	TRBJ2-2	TRBD1	TRBV18	CASSPTGETGELFF	TGTGCCAGCTCACCGACAGGGGAGACCGGGGAGCTGTTTTTT
NA	TRBJ2-7	TRBD1	TRBV12-5	CASGLMADRRSYEQYF	TGTGCTAGTGGTTTAATGGCGGACAGGCGATCCTACGAGCAGTACTTC
NA	TRBJ2-5	NA	TRBV5-1	CASSLGGTGQGETQYF	TGCGCCAGCAGCTTGGGGGGAACAGGCCAAGGGGAGACCCAGTACTTC
NA	TRBJ2-4	TRBD1	TRBV12-5	CASGLVFPNLGDRGQKNIQYF	TGTGCTAGTGGTTTGGTTTTCCCCAATCTGGGGGACAGGGGACAAAAAAACATTCAGTACTTC
NA	TRBJ1-5	NA	TRBV6-5	CASSPANSNQPQHF	TGTGCCAGCAGCCCGGCGAATAGCAATCAGCCCCAGCATTTT
NA	TRBJ1-2	NA	TRBV9	CASSVGGGGYTF	TGTGCCAGCAGCGTAGGGGGAGGTGGCTACACCTTC
NA	TRBJ2-3	TRBD2	TRBV7-2	CASSLMGGGATDTQYF	TGTGCCAGCAGCTTAATGGGCGGGGGGGCGACAGATACGCAGTATTTT
NA	TRBJ1-1	NA	TRBV15	CATSRDRIMNTEAFF	TGTGCCACCAGCAGGGACAGAATAATGAACACTGAAGCTTTCTTT
NA	TRBJ1-2	NA	TRBV12-5	CASGSDRRVGGYTF	TGTGCTAGTGGTTCTGACCGCCGGGTTGGAGGCTACACCTTC